This record covers a single TCR beta chain. Its matching antigen is unknown. V was pared by 3 bases and J by 7 bases, with 9 bases of the junction left unmatched. CDR1 SQVTM and CDR2 ANQGSEA come from the germline V gene. The CDR3 contains 14 residues. This table comes from immunoSEQ multiplex PCR, and its TCRdb copy is limited to in-frame clones, with some not included. Among 120,000 or so clones listed, over 80% were seen once. This sample is part of a study of T cell responses to AZD1222 COVID-19 vaccine. Whole-study findings and limits: The study sampled repertoires only after the peak T cell response.

The sample here was peripheral blood, taken on day 0 of AZD1222 vaccination. This chain uses TRBV29-1 with TRBJ2-1; 7 bases fit TRBD1. The source of this sequence is an adult in good health. CDR3 loop: CSVEGRGSGNEQFF. The CDR3 bases are TGCAGCGTTGAGGGCAGGGGGAGTGGGAATGAGCAGTTCTTC.